Listed below are T cell receptor beta chains from one sample, sequenced in a study of blood T cell repertoires in COVID-19. Only in-frame clones appear in the TCRdb table, and some are missing; sequencing was by immunoSEQ multiplex PCR. The repertoire has tens of thousands of clones, about 91% of them found once; the top ten carry approximately 14%. Sequencing used peripheral blood. Receptors originate from a human donor with active COVID-19. The donor label of this sample is uncertain. CDR3s include the opening cysteine and the closing phenylalanine or tryptophan. The D gene is left open where the match is weak. For some rows the clone size is stated as once, few or many, or as a class when expanded; others skip it.

cdr3_aa: CASSLDLTAGSGELFF; cdr3_nt: TGTGCCAGCAGCTTGGATCTAACGGCGGGGTCCGGGGAGCTGTTTTTT; v_call: TRBV5-5; d_call: -; cdr3_length: 16; j_call: TRBJ2-2; clone_size: -
cdr3_aa: CASSPPGHRSSYNEQFF; cdr3_nt: TGTGCCAGCAGCCCCCCCGGACATCGCAGCTCCTACAATGAGCAGTTCTTC; v_call: TRBV13; d_call: -; cdr3_length: 17; j_call: TRBJ2-1; clone_size: once
cdr3_aa: CASSYSVGLLQETQYF; cdr3_nt: TGTGCCAGCAGCTACAGTGTGGGGCTGCTCCAAGAGACCCAGTACTTC; v_call: TRBV5-5; d_call: -; cdr3_length: 16; j_call: TRBJ2-5; clone_size: -
cdr3_aa: CASSQEGGGEQFF; cdr3_nt: TGTGCCAGCAGCCAAGAAGGGGGCGGTGAGCAGTTCTTC; v_call: TRBV3-1/TRBV3-2; d_call: TRBD1; cdr3_length: 13; j_call: TRBJ2-1; clone_size: -
cdr3_aa: CASSLGLSYEQYF; cdr3_nt: TGTGCCAGCAGCTTGGGCCTCTCCTACGAGCAGTACTTC; v_call: TRBV12-3/TRBV12-4; d_call: -; cdr3_length: 13; j_call: TRBJ2-7; clone_size: -
cdr3_aa: CASSFQVNQPQHF; cdr3_nt: TGTGCCAGCAGTTTTCAGGTCAATCAGCCCCAGCATTTT; v_call: TRBV27; d_call: -; cdr3_length: 13; j_call: TRBJ1-5; clone_size: -
cdr3_aa: CASSHMSDTQYF; cdr3_nt: TGTGCCAGCAGCCACATGTCAGATACGCAGTATTTT; v_call: TRBV14; d_call: -; cdr3_length: 12; j_call: TRBJ2-3; clone_size: -
cdr3_aa: CASSPPSGRGYNEQFF; cdr3_nt: TGTGCCAGCAGCCCACCTAGCGGGAGGGGATACAATGAGCAGTTCTTC; v_call: TRBV4-2; d_call: TRBD2; cdr3_length: 16; j_call: TRBJ2-1; clone_size: -
cdr3_aa: CASSQDREAPQHF; cdr3_nt: TGTGCCAGCAGCCAAGATCGAGAGGCACCCCAGCATTTT; v_call: TRBV3-1/TRBV3-2; d_call: -; cdr3_length: 13; j_call: TRBJ1-5; clone_size: -
cdr3_aa: CASSLYRWDGSSYEQYF; cdr3_nt: TGTGCCAGCAGCTTGTATAGGTGGGACGGGAGCTCCTACGAGCAGTACTTC; v_call: TRBV5-6; d_call: -; cdr3_length: 17; j_call: TRBJ2-7; clone_size: -
cdr3_aa: CASSDGHGQYF; cdr3_nt: TGCGCCAGCAGTGATGGACACGGGCAGTACTTC; v_call: TRBV10-2; d_call: -; cdr3_length: 11; j_call: TRBJ2-7; clone_size: -
cdr3_aa: CASKQDTSTDTQYF; cdr3_nt: TGTGCCAGTAAACAGGACACCAGCACAGATACGCAGTATTTT; v_call: TRBV19; d_call: -; cdr3_length: 14; j_call: TRBJ2-3; clone_size: -
cdr3_aa: CASSSDRGGYGYTF; cdr3_nt: TGCGCCAGCAGCTCAGACAGGGGAGGCTATGGCTACACCTTC; v_call: TRBV5-1; d_call: TRBD1; cdr3_length: 14; j_call: TRBJ1-2; clone_size: once
cdr3_aa: CASSSSGTSEKTQYF; cdr3_nt: TGTGCCAGCAGCTCATCCGGGACTAGCGAAAAGACCCAGTACTTC; v_call: TRBV7-2; d_call: TRBD2; cdr3_length: 15; j_call: TRBJ2-5; clone_size: -
cdr3_aa: CASSLSNGLAGAREFF; cdr3_nt: TGTGCCAGCAGTTTATCAAACGGGTTAGCGGGAGCTCGTGAGTTCTTC; v_call: TRBV27; d_call: TRBD2; cdr3_length: 16; j_call: TRBJ2-1; clone_size: -
cdr3_aa: CASSPPGLVMYEQYF; cdr3_nt: TGTGCCAGCAGTCCCCCGGGACTAGTTATGTACGAGCAGTACTTC; v_call: TRBV6-5; d_call: TRBD2; cdr3_length: 15; j_call: TRBJ2-7; clone_size: -
cdr3_aa: CASSLEELNTGELFF; cdr3_nt: TGTGCCAGCAGCTTAGAAGAGTTAAACACCGGGGAGCTGTTTTTT; v_call: TRBV5-4; d_call: -; cdr3_length: 15; j_call: TRBJ2-2; clone_size: -
cdr3_aa: CASSGQNYQPQHF; cdr3_nt: TGTGCCAGTTCCGGACAGAATTATCAGCCCCAGCATTTT; v_call: TRBV18; d_call: -; cdr3_length: 13; j_call: TRBJ1-5; clone_size: -
cdr3_aa: CASSLGGTSGTYEQYF; cdr3_nt: TGCGCCAGCAGCTTGGGAGGGACTAGCGGGACCTACGAGCAGTACTTC; v_call: TRBV5-1; d_call: TRBD2; cdr3_length: 16; j_call: TRBJ2-7; clone_size: -
cdr3_aa: CASSAGGPQDSPLHF; cdr3_nt: TGTGCCAGCAGCGCGGGGGGACCGCAGGATTCACCCCTCCACTTT; v_call: TRBV2; d_call: -; cdr3_length: 15; j_call: TRBJ1-6; clone_size: -
cdr3_aa: CASSIAGVDTQYF; cdr3_nt: TGTGCCAGTAGTATTGCAGGGGTCGATACGCAGTATTTT; v_call: TRBV19; d_call: -; cdr3_length: 13; j_call: TRBJ2-3; clone_size: -
cdr3_aa: CATSDPEGYEQYF; cdr3_nt: TGTGCCACCAGTGATCCGGAGGGGTACGAGCAGTACTTC; v_call: TRBV24-1; d_call: -; cdr3_length: 13; j_call: TRBJ2-7; clone_size: -
cdr3_aa: CASSLSFGSPVEQYF; cdr3_nt: TGTGCCAGCAGTTTATCTTTCGGGAGTCCGGTCGAGCAGTACTTC; v_call: TRBV27; d_call: -; cdr3_length: 15; j_call: TRBJ2-7; clone_size: -
cdr3_aa: CATSDSRGLGGYTF; cdr3_nt: TGTGCCACCAGTGATTCACGAGGGCTTGGAGGCTACACCTTC; v_call: TRBV24-1; d_call: -; cdr3_length: 14; j_call: TRBJ1-2; clone_size: -
cdr3_aa: CASSSGQDPNYGYTF; cdr3_nt: TGTGCCAGCAGCTCCGGACAGGACCCTAACTATGGCTACACCTTC; v_call: TRBV7-9; d_call: TRBD1; cdr3_length: 15; j_call: TRBJ1-2; clone_size: -
cdr3_aa: CASSETRGNTGELFF; cdr3_nt: TGTGCCAGCAGTGAAACCAGGGGAAACACCGGGGAGCTGTTTTTT; v_call: TRBV6-1; d_call: -; cdr3_length: 15; j_call: TRBJ2-2; clone_size: once
cdr3_aa: CASSYGQGPYEQYF; cdr3_nt: TGTGCCAGCAGTTACGGGCAGGGGCCCTACGAGCAGTACTTC; v_call: TRBV6-5; d_call: -; cdr3_length: 14; j_call: TRBJ2-7; clone_size: -
cdr3_aa: CASTKQGTYTEAFF; cdr3_nt: TGTGCCAGCACTAAACAGGGGACCTATACTGAAGCTTTCTTT; v_call: TRBV2; d_call: TRBD1; cdr3_length: 14; j_call: TRBJ1-1; clone_size: once
cdr3_aa: CASSRDFLYEQYF; cdr3_nt: TGTGCCAGCAGCCGGGACTTCCTCTACGAGCAGTACTTC; v_call: TRBV12-3/TRBV12-4; d_call: -; cdr3_length: 13; j_call: TRBJ2-7; clone_size: -
cdr3_aa: CASSSPGIRIAEAFF; cdr3_nt: TGTGCCAGCAGTTCCCCCGGCATCAGGATCGCTGAAGCTTTCTTT; v_call: TRBV6-5; d_call: -; cdr3_length: 15; j_call: TRBJ1-1; clone_size: -
cdr3_aa: CASTFNYGYTF; cdr3_nt: TGTGCCAGCACCTTCAACTATGGCTACACCTTC; v_call: TRBV6-5; d_call: -; cdr3_length: 11; j_call: TRBJ1-2; clone_size: -
cdr3_aa: CASNREHSYEQYF; cdr3_nt: TGTGCCAGCAACAGGGAGCACTCCTACGAGCAGTACTTC; v_call: TRBV2; d_call: -; cdr3_length: 13; j_call: TRBJ2-7; clone_size: few
cdr3_aa: CATSGEQDRVGNEQFF; cdr3_nt: TGTGCCACCAGTGGCGAACAGGACAGGGTGGGCAATGAGCAGTTCTTC; v_call: TRBV24-1; d_call: TRBD1; cdr3_length: 16; j_call: TRBJ2-1; clone_size: -
cdr3_aa: CASNGELAGGEETQYF; cdr3_nt: TGTGCCAGCAACGGGGAACTAGCGGGAGGGGAAGAGACCCAGTACTTC; v_call: TRBV6-4; d_call: TRBD2; cdr3_length: 16; j_call: TRBJ2-5; clone_size: -
cdr3_aa: CAITRTGADTGELFF; cdr3_nt: TGTGCCATCACTCGTACAGGGGCGGACACCGGGGAGCTGTTTTTT; v_call: TRBV10-3; d_call: TRBD1; cdr3_length: 15; j_call: TRBJ2-2; clone_size: once
cdr3_aa: CASTGDGVGDQPQHF; cdr3_nt: TGTGCCAGCACGGGGGATGGAGTAGGGGATCAGCCCCAGCATTTT; v_call: TRBV2; d_call: -; cdr3_length: 15; j_call: TRBJ1-5; clone_size: -
cdr3_aa: CASSLVFSGNTIYF; cdr3_nt: TGTGCCAGTAGTCTTGTGTTCTCTGGAAACACCATATATTTT; v_call: TRBV19; d_call: -; cdr3_length: 14; j_call: TRBJ1-3; clone_size: -
cdr3_aa: CSVGGTSGDNEQFF; cdr3_nt: TGCAGCGTTGGTGGGACTAGCGGAGACAATGAGCAGTTCTTC; v_call: TRBV29-1; d_call: TRBD2; cdr3_length: 14; j_call: TRBJ2-1; clone_size: -
cdr3_aa: CASRPGGRNTEAFF; cdr3_nt: TGTGCCAGCAGGCCAGGGGGAAGGAACACTGAAGCTTTCTTT; v_call: TRBV7-2; d_call: TRBD1; cdr3_length: 14; j_call: TRBJ1-1; clone_size: few
cdr3_aa: CATSDLDLTEGYTF; cdr3_nt: TGTGCCACCAGTGATTTGGACCTAACGGAGGGCTACACCTTC; v_call: TRBV24-1; d_call: -; cdr3_length: 14; j_call: TRBJ1-2; clone_size: -
cdr3_aa: CAWTLSGANVLTF; cdr3_nt: TGTGCCTGGACCCTCTCTGGGGCCAACGTCCTGACTTTC; v_call: TRBV30; d_call: -; cdr3_length: 13; j_call: TRBJ2-6; clone_size: -
cdr3_aa: CASSQREDTEAFF; cdr3_nt: TGCGCCAGCAGCCAAAGGGAGGACACTGAAGCTTTCTTT; v_call: TRBV4-1; d_call: -; cdr3_length: 13; j_call: TRBJ1-1; clone_size: -
cdr3_aa: CASRQGVNTEAFF; cdr3_nt: TGCGCCAGCAGACAGGGGGTGAACACTGAAGCTTTCTTT; v_call: TRBV5-1; d_call: TRBD1; cdr3_length: 13; j_call: TRBJ1-1; clone_size: -
cdr3_aa: CASTPRDFQETQYF; cdr3_nt: TGTGCCAGCACCCCCCGGGACTTCCAAGAGACCCAGTACTTC; v_call: TRBV9; d_call: -; cdr3_length: 14; j_call: TRBJ2-5; clone_size: -
cdr3_aa: CASSLNKENEQFF; cdr3_nt: TGTGCCAGCAGCTTAAACAAGGAGAATGAGCAGTTCTTC; v_call: TRBV7-2; d_call: -; cdr3_length: 13; j_call: TRBJ2-1; clone_size: -
cdr3_aa: CSASYVGELFF; cdr3_nt: TGCAGTGCTAGCTATGTCGGGGAGCTGTTTTTT; v_call: TRBV20-1; d_call: -; cdr3_length: 11; j_call: TRBJ2-2; clone_size: -
cdr3_aa: CASSSGATQYF; cdr3_nt: TGTGCCAGCAGTTCAGGGGCTACGCAGTATTTT; v_call: TRBV28; d_call: -; cdr3_length: 11; j_call: TRBJ2-3; clone_size: once
cdr3_aa: CASTSASTDTQYF; cdr3_nt: TGTGCCAGTACTAGCGCAAGCACAGATACGCAGTATTTT; v_call: TRBV19; d_call: -; cdr3_length: 13; j_call: TRBJ2-3; clone_size: -
cdr3_aa: CASSEAGPLTDTQYF; cdr3_nt: TGTGCCAGCAGTGAAGCTGGGCCCCTCACAGATACGCAGTATTTT; v_call: TRBV6-1; d_call: -; cdr3_length: 15; j_call: TRBJ2-3; clone_size: -
cdr3_aa: CASRGGPTYEQYF; cdr3_nt: TGTGCCAGCAGAGGGGGCCCAACCTACGAGCAGTACTTC; v_call: TRBV7-2; d_call: TRBD1; cdr3_length: 13; j_call: TRBJ2-7; clone_size: -
cdr3_aa: CSVRPGTSGRSDYNEQFF; cdr3_nt: TGCAGCGTACGACCCGGGACTAGCGGGAGGAGCGACTACAATGAGCAGTTCTTC; v_call: TRBV29-1; d_call: TRBD2; cdr3_length: 18; j_call: TRBJ2-1; clone_size: -
cdr3_aa: CASSPYSGVGETQYF; cdr3_nt: TGTGCCAGCAGCCCGTATAGCGGAGTTGGCGAGACCCAGTACTTC; v_call: TRBV3-1/TRBV3-2; d_call: -; cdr3_length: 15; j_call: TRBJ2-5; clone_size: -
cdr3_aa: CASSPRGDRVNPPLHF; cdr3_nt: TGTGCCAGCAGCCCTAGAGGGGACAGGGTAAACCCCCCCCTCCACTTT; v_call: TRBV7-8; d_call: TRBD1; cdr3_length: 16; j_call: TRBJ1-6; clone_size: once
cdr3_aa: CAGSLAGGYEQYF; cdr3_nt: TGTGCCGGCTCGTTAGCGGGAGGTTACGAGCAGTACTTC; v_call: TRBV28; d_call: TRBD2; cdr3_length: 13; j_call: TRBJ2-7; clone_size: -
cdr3_aa: CSVGSSGTSFSEQFF; cdr3_nt: TGCAGCGTTGGCAGCTCCGGGACTAGCTTCAGTGAGCAGTTCTTC; v_call: TRBV29-1; d_call: TRBD2; cdr3_length: 15; j_call: TRBJ2-1; clone_size: -